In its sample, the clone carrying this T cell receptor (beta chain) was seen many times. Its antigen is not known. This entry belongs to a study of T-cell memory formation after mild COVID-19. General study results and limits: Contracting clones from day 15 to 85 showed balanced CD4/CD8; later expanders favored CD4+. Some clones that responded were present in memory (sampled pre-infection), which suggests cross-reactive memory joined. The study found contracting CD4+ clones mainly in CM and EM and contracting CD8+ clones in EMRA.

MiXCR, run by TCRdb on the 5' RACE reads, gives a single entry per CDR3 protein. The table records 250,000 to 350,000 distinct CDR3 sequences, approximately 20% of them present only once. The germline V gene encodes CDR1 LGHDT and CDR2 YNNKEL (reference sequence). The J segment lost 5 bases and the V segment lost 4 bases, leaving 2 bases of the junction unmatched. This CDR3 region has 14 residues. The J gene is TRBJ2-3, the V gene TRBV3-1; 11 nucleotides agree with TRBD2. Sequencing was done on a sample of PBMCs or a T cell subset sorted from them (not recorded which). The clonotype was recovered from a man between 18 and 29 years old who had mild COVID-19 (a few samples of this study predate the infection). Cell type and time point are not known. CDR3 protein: CASSLTSGEDTQYF. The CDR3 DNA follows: TGTGCCAGCAGCCTGACTAGCGGGGAAGATACGCAGTATTTT.